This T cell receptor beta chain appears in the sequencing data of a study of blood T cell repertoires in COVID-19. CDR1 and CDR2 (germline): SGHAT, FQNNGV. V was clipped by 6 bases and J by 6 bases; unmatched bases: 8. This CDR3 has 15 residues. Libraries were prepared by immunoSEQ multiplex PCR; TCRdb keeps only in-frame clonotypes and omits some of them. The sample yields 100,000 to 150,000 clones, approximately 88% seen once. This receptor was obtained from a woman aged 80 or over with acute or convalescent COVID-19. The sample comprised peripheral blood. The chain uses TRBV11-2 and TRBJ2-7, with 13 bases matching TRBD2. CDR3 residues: CASSFGTSGIGEQYF. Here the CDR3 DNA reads TGTGCCAGCAGTTTCGGGACTAGCGGGATTGGCGAGCAGTACTTC.